The 17 T cell receptor beta chains below all came from one sample that was sequenced in a study of immune heterogeneity within non-small cell lung tumors. Amplification of the TCR beta CDR3 was achieved through multiplex PCR with 32 V and 13 J primers. MiXCR was run by TCRdb on the multiplex PCR reads, yielding one entry per CDR3 protein. The data show 10,000 to 15,000 distinct CDR3 sequences, with about 25% seen just once and 10% to 15% held by the top ten. Bulk tumor genomic DNA, approximately 570 ng per sample, was the template. During surgery, each primary tumor gave multiple biopsies spaced as far apart as possible. Enrolled patients presented with newly diagnosed, previously untreated non-small cell lung cancer and underwent curative surgery. Sequencing was performed on lung tumor tissue. The source is a man aged 50-60 years with non-small cell lung cancer.

J is TRBJ2-1 and V is TRBV6-1, with TRBD1 matching over 10 bases. The CDR3 is made up of 15 amino acids. In germline, CDR1 is MNHNS, CDR2 SASEGT. With 6 bases clipped from V and 15 bases from J, the junction kept 17 bases outside the gene matches. CDR3 coding DNA: TGTGCCAGCAGGAGGGACAGGGGCGTCTACTATGAGGTGTTCTTC. Translating it yields CASRRDRGVYYEVFF.

In its sample, this clonotype was seen many times. The rearrangement uses TRBV3-1 and TRBJ2-7, with no clear D. V was cut by 0 bases and J by 2 bases, with 11 bases left in between. The germline V gene encodes CDR1 LGHDT and CDR2 YNNKEL (reference sequence). This CDR3 comprises 15 residues. This chain's CDR3 is CASSQDLLSPYEQYF. The CDR3 DNA is TGTGCCAGCAGCCAAGACCTACTGAGCCCCTACGAGCAGTACTTC.

The table lists this clonotype with many counts. The CDR3 is CSALTGVDYNEQFF. The CDR3 DNA sequence: TGCAGTGCTTTAACAGGGGTAGACTACAATGAGCAGTTCTTC. The chain combines TRBV20-1 with TRBJ2-1; 7 nucleotides agree with TRBD1. CDR1 DFQATT and CDR2 SNEGSKA come from the germline V gene (reference sequence). Trimming at V came to 5 bases and at J to 3 bases, leaving 7 bases not matched to a gene. This CDR3 region has 14 residues.

In this sample, this clonotype is medium-sized. The rearrangement links TRBV6-5 to TRBJ1-1; no reliable D call. This CDR3 has 12 residues. Trimming cost V 2 bases and J 1 base, with 2 bases left between them. Per the germline V gene, CDR1 is MNHEY and CDR2 is SVGAGI. Here the CDR3 reads CASSYRNTEAFF. Written as DNA, the CDR3 is TGTGCCAGCAGTTACAGGAACACTGAAGCTTTCTTT.

This clonotype showed up just once. This may be a read error, as it is one base from a much larger clone. The CDR3 loop is CASRLIDGTGELFF. The CDR3 DNA follows: TGTGCCAGCAGATTAATTGACGGTACCGGGGAGCTGTTTTTT. This chain links TRBV7-3 with TRBJ2-2; the D is unclear. Germline CDR1 and CDR2: SGHTA and FQGTGA. The CDR3 runs 14 residues.

This clonotype was detected ten times or more. The rearrangement links TRBV28 to TRBJ2-2, with D maybe TRBD2 (6 bases). CDR3 length: 16 amino acids. Germline CDR1 is MDHEN and CDR2 is SYDVKM. V lost 5 bases to trimming and J lost 3 bases, with 16 bases between them. The CDR3 protein is CASSPLGGGYTGELFF. DNA for the CDR3: TGTGCCAGCAGTCCCCTTGGAGGAGGGTACACCGGGGAGCTGTTTTTT.

By share of the sample, this clonotype is medium-sized. The chain links TRBV28 to TRBJ2-7, with a possible D match to TRBD1 (5 bases). This CDR3 has 13 amino acids. Germline CDR1 reads MDHEN; CDR2 reads SYDVKM. V gave up 5 bases and J gave up 3 bases, with 11 bases separating them. The CDR3 DNA is TGTGCCAGCAGTCCAGGGCGGATCTACGAGCAGTACTTC. It encodes CASSPGRIYEQYF. Based on the CDR3 plus reference TRBV28 and TRBJ2-7, the full variable domain is DVKVTQSSRYLVKRTGEKVFLECVQDMDHENMFWYRQDPGLGLRLIYFSYDVKMKEKGDIPEGYSVSREKKERFSLILESASTNQTSMYLCASSPGRIYEQYFGPGTRLTVT.

Only a few counts were recorded for this clonotype. Possible read error: a much larger clone is one base away. V gene TRBV28 combines with J gene TRBJ1-4; a possible D gene is TRBD1 (6 bases). CDR3 length equals 17 residues. Germline lookup yields CDR1 MDHEN and CDR2 SYDVKM. CDR3 amino acids: CAGSLQGRGLIGEKLFF. CDR3 nucleotide sequence: TGTGCCGGCAGCCTACAGGGACGGGGGCTTATTGGTGAAAAACTGTTTTTT.

With respect to this clonotype: One base away lies a much larger clone, so this may be a sequencing read error. The chain is built from TRBV19 and TRBJ2-1; maybe TRBD1 (6 bases). The CDR3 has 14 amino acids. The germline V gene has CDR1 LNHDA and CDR2 SQIVND (reference sequence). In nucleotides, the CDR3 is TGTACCAGTAGTTTATACAGGGATTACAATGAGCAGTTCTTC. It is translated as CTSSLYRDYNEQFF.

The sample holds many counts of this clonotype. This is likely a read error, given that the CDR3 carries no conserved phenylalanine or tryptophan at its end. Because the CDR3's place on the DNA is in doubt, the DNA is left out and the CDR3 is given as listed by TCRdb. The chain recombines TRBV10-2 with TRBJ2-7; the table's D call, TRBD1, has no DNA check behind it. Per germline, CDR1 WSHSY and CDR2 SAAADI. The CDR3 numbers 11 amino acids, ends counted. The CDR3 here is CATSSGGAYFL.

Many counts were recorded for this clonotype. This rearrangement joins TRBV12-3 or TRBV12-4 to TRBJ2-3, with TRBD1 matching over 11 bases. V gave up 7 bases and J gave up 6 bases; unmatched junction bases: 12. The CDR3 has 16 residues. The chain's CDR3 is CASTPDGTGGWDTQYF. The CDR3 nucleotides read TGTGCCAGCACCCCCGACGGGACAGGGGGTTGGGATACGCAGTATTTT.

This clonotype was picked up many times. The CDR3 DNA reads TGCAGTGCTAGAGCCGGGACTGACTCTCGGGTTTTCTTTTCCGAGACCCAGTACTTC. Its protein product is CSARAGTDSRVFFSETQYF. The chain joins TRBV20-1 to TRBJ2-5; D may be TRBD2 (6 bases). Trimming pared 1 base from V and 5 bases from J, leaving 29 bases between. The CDR3 is 19 residues long. Germline V CDR1 and CDR2: DFQATT, SNEGSKA (reference sequence).

Note on this clonotype: A much bigger clone sits one base away, suggesting this may be a read error. The V call is TRBV5-1, the J call TRBJ2-2; 9 nucleotides agree with TRBD2. The CDR3 runs 16 residues. The germline V gene encodes CDR1 SGHRS and CDR2 YFSETQ. The CDR3, as DNA: TGCTCCAGCAGCGCCTCCGGGACTAGCAGAGCGGGGGAGCTGTTTTTT. The encoded protein is CSSSASGTSRAGELFF.

In this sample, this clonotype turned up many times. The chain uses TRBV28 and TRBJ1-5; D remains ambiguous. Germline values: CDR1 MDHEN, CDR2 SYDVKM. This CDR3 is 15 amino acids long. Trimming took 5 bases from V and 2 from J, leaving 13 bases between them. CDR3: CASSGRWAGNQPQHF. CDR3 coding DNA: TGTGCCAGCAGTGGAAGGTGGGCGGGCAATCAGCCCCAGCATTTT.

Details on this clonotype: A read error is possible here, since a much larger clone lies one base away. The chain combines TRBV6-2 or TRBV6-3 with TRBJ1-1; D gene ambiguous. CDR3 size: 14 residues. Germline CDR1 MNHEY, CDR2 SVGEGT. This chain's CDR3 is CASRKDPSDTQAFF. In DNA, the CDR3 is TGTGCCAGCAGGAAGGACCCTAGTGACACTCAAGCTTTCTTT.

This clonotype came up a few times. The V and J genes are TRBV9 and TRBJ2-3; the D gene is possibly TRBD1 (5 bases). The end of the DNA fits TRBJ1-5 better, so the J call may be wrong. The CDR3 runs to 14 residues. Germline V gene sequence: CDR1 SGDLS, CDR2 YYNGEE. The CDR3 DNA is TGTGCCAGCAGCGCCTCAGGGCGGCTAGATACGCAGCATTTT. This gives the protein CASSASGRLDTQHF.

Regarding this clonotype: A single base separates this from a much larger clone, so it may be a read error. The rearrangement uses TRBV9 and TRBJ1-1; D uncertain. Trimming removed 0 bases from V and 0 bases from J, with 9 bases in between. Per germline, CDR1 SGDLS and CDR2 YYNGEE. CDR3 size: 15 residues. The CDR3 sequence is CASSVGVGVNTEAFF. For the CDR3, the DNA is TGTGCCAGCAGCGTAGGTGTCGGGGTGAACACTGAAGCTTTCTTT.